This T cell receptor beta chain was recovered during a study of blood T cell repertoires in COVID-19. Background on the study: The United States, Italy and Spain were the sources of the acute and convalescent COVID-19 samples.

Germline-derived CDR1 and CDR2 are SGHTA and FQGTGA. There are 13 residues in the CDR3. With 6 bases removed from V and 8 bases from J, the gap between germline ends came to 14 bases. Participants' own reports of clinical history determined their cohort assignment. Here immunoSEQ multiplex PCR was the method, and the copy in TCRdb shows in-frame clones only, minus some. The data contain roughly 310,000 clones, roughly 90% of them singletons. The V gene is TRBV7-3, the J gene TRBJ2-1; D call uncertain. The receptor's source is a man between 60 and 75 years old who had recovered from COVID-19. Input material: PBMCs or T cells enriched from blood (not recorded which). The CDR3 DNA reads TGTGCCAGCAGTCGGAGTTGGAAGGATGAGCAGTTCTTC. The encoded protein is CASSRSWKDEQFF.